This record concerns one TCR beta chain sequence. Its antigen has not been determined. Base quality data are lacking; no much larger clone is found one base away. This specimen comes from a study of blood T cell repertoires in COVID-19 (TCRdb year 2020). At the level of the whole study: The collaborator samples originated in the United States, Italy and Spain and spanned the acute and convalescent phases of COVID-19. The repertoires were made available in a free public database intended to serve as a resource for research on the immune response to SARS-CoV-2. Nearly every sample came with metadata listing a de-identified subject ID, COVID-19 status, age in years and sex. Samples came from the ongoing ImmuneRACE study (first 160 participants) plus 1,254 subjects from 6 global collaborators. HLA class I and class II types, where available, came from metadata supplied by the sample provider rather than from assay-based typing. The material from the prospective study consisted of cDNA or gDNA derived from T cells, B-cell-depleted T cells, or PBMCs. Deeply sampled blood TCRbeta repertoires from subjects exposed to, actively infected with, or recovered from COVID-19 were included in the dataset.

Participants in the prospective study were aged roughly 18 to 100 years, lived in about two dozen United States geographic areas, and enrolled through a virtual design. To assign participants to cohorts, the prospective study relied on clinical history that participants themselves reported in a screening survey and a study questionnaire. In the prospective study, mobile phlebotomists collected whole blood, serum and a nasopharyngeal or oropharyngeal swab from each participant. Participants in the prospective study had the option to provide additional blood draws and questionnaires over a roughly two-month period. Prospective study blood samples were shipped either frozen or at room temperature before DNA extraction. The germline V gene sets CDR1 to SNHLY and CDR2 to FYNNEI. The V and J ends are trimmed by 5 bases and 0 bases, leaving 11 bases between them. From the cysteine through the phenylalanine, the CDR3 covers 15 amino acids. Only the CDR3 DNA is retained, 45 bases long and in frame from the first base.

Summary of the overall study and its limitations: The amount of clinical and demographic metadata varied by source and participant and was provided uncurated.

The immunoSEQ Assay, a bias-controlled multiplex PCR, was used to amplify TCRbeta CDR3 regions from genomic DNA. Turning to the authors' computational methods: The number of nucleated cells in each sample was estimated by amplification of reference gene primers within the assay. To quantify the absolute abundance of each unique TCRbeta CDR3 rearrangement, sequence reads were collapsed and filtered. For each sample, productive Simpson clonality was calculated by taking the square root of Simpson's diversity index across productive rearrangements. Drawn from immuneACCESS, this table holds only the in-frame rearrangements with V and J called that TCRdb kept. Clones are partly lost; checked studies trace under half to an unresolved V gene and leave the rest unexplained. V and J calls and clone size follow that table, whereas D and trimming were derived from the DNA. The sample table holds 200,000 to 250,000 clones, of which just over 85% were seen once. In total, the top ten clones hold 14% to 15% of the sample.

The chain was built from TRBV2 and TRBJ1-5; there is no confident call for the D gene. Sequenced: PBMCs or T cells enriched from blood (not recorded which). This clonotype originated in a woman aged 50 to 60 with acute COVID-19. DNA sequence: TGTGCCAGCAGTCGACATGATTATAGCAATCAGCCCCAGCATTTT. Translated, it reads CASSRHDYSNQPQHF. The CDR3 plus the reference TRBV2 and TRBJ1-5 genes for the other parts give the full variable domain: EPEVTQTPSHQVTQMGQEVILRCVPISNHLYFYWYRQILGQKVEFLVSFYNNEISEKSEIFDDQFSVERPDGSNFTLKIRSTKLEDSAMYFCASSRHDYSNQPQHFGDGTRLSIL.